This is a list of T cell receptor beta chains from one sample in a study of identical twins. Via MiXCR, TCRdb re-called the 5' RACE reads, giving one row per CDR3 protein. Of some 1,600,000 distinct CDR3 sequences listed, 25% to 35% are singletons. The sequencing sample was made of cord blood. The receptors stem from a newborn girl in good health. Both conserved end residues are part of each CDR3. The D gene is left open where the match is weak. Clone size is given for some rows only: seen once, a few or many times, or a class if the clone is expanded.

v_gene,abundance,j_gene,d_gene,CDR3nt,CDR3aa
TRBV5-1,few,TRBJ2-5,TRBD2,TGCGCCAGCAGCCCCAGGCTAGCGGGAGAGTTCCAAGAGACCCAGTACTTC,CASSPRLAGEFQETQYF
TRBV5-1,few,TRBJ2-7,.,TGCGCCAGCAGCTTGGAGCTGGGCACCTACGAGCAGTACTTC,CASSLELGTYEQYF
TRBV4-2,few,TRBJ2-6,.,TGTGCCAGCAGCCATCGGACAGCCTCTGGGGCCAACGTCCTGACTTTC,CASSHRTASGANVLTF
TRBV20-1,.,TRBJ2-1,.,TGCAGTGCTAGCCCCCGGGGGTATGAGCAGTTCTTC,CSASPRGYEQFF
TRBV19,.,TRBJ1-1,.,TGTGCCAGTAGGACCAGTGAGGGATGGAACACTGAAGCTTTCTTT,CASRTSEGWNTEAFF
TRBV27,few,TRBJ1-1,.,TGTACGAAGGGGATGAACACTGAAGCTTTCTTT,CTKGMNTEAFF
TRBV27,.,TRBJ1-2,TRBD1,TGTGCCAGCAGTTTATCCCGGACAGGGGTGAAGTTGGCTAATGGCTACACCTTC,CASSLSRTGVKLANGYTF
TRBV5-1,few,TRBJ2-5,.,TGCGCCAGCAGCTTGGTTCCCGATCCCGAGACCCAGTACTTC,CASSLVPDPETQYF
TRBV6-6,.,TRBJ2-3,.,TGTGCCAGCAGTAACCGACAGCCAGGGGCTAGCACAGATACGCAGTATTTT,CASSNRQPGASTDTQYF
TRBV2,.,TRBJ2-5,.,TGTGCCAGCAGTGGGGACCCTCGCCAAGAGACCCAGTACTTC,CASSGDPRQETQYF
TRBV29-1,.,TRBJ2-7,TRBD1,TGCAGCGTGTCGATTCCGGGACAGGGGGCAGGGGAGCAGTACTTC,CSVSIPGQGAGEQYF
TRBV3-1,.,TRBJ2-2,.,TGTGCCAGCTACAACGGGGAGCTGTTTTTT,CASYNGELFF
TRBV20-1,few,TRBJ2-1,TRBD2,TGCAGTGCTAGACCGACCACCCTAGCGGGGGATTACAATGAGCAGTTCTTC,CSARPTTLAGDYNEQFF
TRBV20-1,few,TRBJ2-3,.,TGCAGTGCTAAGGCCCTAAGCGGGAGCACAGATACGCAGTATTTT,CSAKALSGSTDTQYF
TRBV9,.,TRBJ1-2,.,TGTGCCAGCAGCGTAGACAGGGTTCACTATGGCTACACCTTC,CASSVDRVHYGYTF
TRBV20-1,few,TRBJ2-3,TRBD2,TGCAGTGCTAGGGCGGGGGGGCCTCTTGATACGCAGTATTTT,CSARAGGPLDTQYF
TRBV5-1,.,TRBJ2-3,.,TGCGCCAGCAGCATCCTCAGCGGGAGCACAGATACGCAGTATTTT,CASSILSGSTDTQYF
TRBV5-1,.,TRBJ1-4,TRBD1,TGCGCCAGCAGCCCAGGACAGGGGGCCTATAATGAAAAACTGTTTTTT,CASSPGQGAYNEKLFF
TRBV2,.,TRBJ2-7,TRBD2,TGTGCCAGCCGTTGGACTAGCGGCTACAATGAGCAGTACTTC,CASRWTSGYNEQYF
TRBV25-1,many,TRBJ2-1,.,TGTGCCAGCAGTGAATGGAATGAGCAGTTCTTC,CASSEWNEQFF
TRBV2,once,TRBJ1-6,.,TGTGCCAGCCGGGACGCAAGCTCCTATAATTCACCCCTCCACTTT,CASRDASSYNSPLHF
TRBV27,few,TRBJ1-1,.,TGTGCCAGCTACGTTTGGGGCGCGGAGAACACTGAAGCTTTCTTT,CASYVWGAENTEAFF
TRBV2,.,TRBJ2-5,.,TGTGCCAGTCAGCCACTTGGGAGTTATAGAGAGACCCAGTACTTC,CASQPLGSYRETQYF
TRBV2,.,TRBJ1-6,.,TGTGCCAGCAGTCGGTCGAGCTCCTATAATTCACCCCTCCACTTT,CASSRSSSYNSPLHF
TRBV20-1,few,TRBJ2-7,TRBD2,TGCAGTGCCCTCCGGACTAGCGGCGCCTACGAGCAGTACTTC,CSALRTSGAYEQYF
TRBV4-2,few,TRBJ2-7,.,TGTGCCAGCAGCCAAGGTCAAGCCAGGGACCGCTACGAGCAGTACTTC,CASSQGQARDRYEQYF
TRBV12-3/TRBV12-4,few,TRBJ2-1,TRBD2,TGTGCCAGCAGTTTAAGGACTAGCCAGTTCTTC,CASSLRTSQFF
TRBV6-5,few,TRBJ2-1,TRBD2,TGTGCCAGCAGTTACGGGACTAGCGGGGACCTTTCCTACAATGAGCAGTTCTTC,CASSYGTSGDLSYNEQFF
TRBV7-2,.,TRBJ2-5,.,TGTGCCAGCGGCCCCCGGGGGACTCAAGAGAAAGAGACCCAGTACTTC,CASGPRGTQEKETQYF
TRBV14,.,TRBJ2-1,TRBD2,TGTGCCAGCAGCCTAGTGCGGGAGAATCCCAATGAGCAGTTCTTC,CASSLVRENPNEQFF
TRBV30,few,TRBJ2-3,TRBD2,TGTGCCTGGACCAAACGTTGGCGGGAGGTAACAGATACGCAGTATTTT,CAWTKRWREVTDTQYF
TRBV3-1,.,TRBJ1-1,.,TGTGCCAGCAGCCAAGATCGACGGGGGGCGATCACTGAAGCTTTCTTT,CASSQDRRGAITEAFF
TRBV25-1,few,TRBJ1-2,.,TGTGCCAGCAGTCGAAGGGGGGCATTTGGCTACACCTTC,CASSRRGAFGYTF
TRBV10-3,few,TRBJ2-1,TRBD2,TGTGCCACCGGGACTAGCGGGAGATTGGGCAATGAGCAGTTCTTC,CATGTSGRLGNEQFF